This T cell receptor beta chain was captured in a study of breast tumors, draining lymph nodes, adjacent tissues. Overall study findings and caveats: Tumors had less TCR diversity than lymph nodes, more than nontumor tissue. The lymph node origin of tumor T cells was framed as consistent with a hypothesis, not demonstrated.

TCRdb called the multiplex PCR reads again in MiXCR, with one record for every CDR3 protein. Among a few hundred thousand distinct CDR3 sequences, around 34% were seen once, and the ten largest hold approximately 3.3%. Trimming removed 6 bases from V and 2 bases from J, with 13 bases in between. This CDR3 comprises 14 residues. The V gene's germline CDR1 is DFQATT and CDR2 SNEGSKA (reference sequence). This clonotype has ten or more counts. Its specificity is not known. Samples came from axillary lymph nodes draining the breast cancer. Sequencing was done on a sample of axillary lymph node tissue. The TCR comes from a female donor with breast cancer. Some clones in this sample may be carry-over from other donors' samples. The rearrangement links TRBV20-1 to TRBJ1-4, with a possible D match to TRBD1 (5 bases). This chain's CDR3 is CSALDGTTNEKLFF. The CDR3 DNA follows: TGCAGTGCCCTAGATGGGACTACTAATGAAAAACTGTTTTTT.